This T cell receptor beta chain is drawn from a study of shared clonotypes between healthy human individuals. Study background: The donor group consisted of two women and a few men, aged 18 to 49.

Ten immunoSEQ deep assay plates were used to sequence the DNA of unsorted PBMCs. The method was immunoSEQ multiplex PCR; TCRdb's version includes in-frame clones alone and lacks a portion of them. The profile shows about 560,000 clones, roughly four fifths of them singletons. Within Nashville, Tennessee resided all donors, each a Caucasian adult. The ends were cut back, 2 bases at V and 3 bases at J, with 7 bases in the middle. CDR3 length: 13 residues. Per the germline V gene, CDR1 is SEHNR and CDR2 is FQNEAQ (reference sequence). The chain employs TRBV7-9 and TRBJ1-2, with unresolved D. This TCR was recovered from a middle-aged woman in good health. Some clones in this sample may be carry-over from other donors' samples. Sequencing was carried out using PBMCs. This chain's CDR3 is CASSLTGDYGYTF. The CDR3 DNA reads TGTGCCAGCAGCTTAACCGGGGACTATGGCTACACCTTC.